Following are 7 T cell receptor beta chains from one sample sequenced in a study of blood T cell repertoires in COVID-19. Sequencing was performed with immunoSEQ multiplex PCR; in TCRdb, only in-frame clones are kept and a portion is missing. This sample has about 73,000 clones, with 75% to 80% found just once. Sequenced input: peripheral blood. Every receptor here comes from a man in his 70s with COVID-19, enrolled during active disease.

This clone was observed a handful of times. The rearrangement links TRBV5-4 to TRBJ2-1, with 8 bases lining up with TRBD2. The length of the CDR3 is 16 residues. Looked up from germline, CDR1 is SGHNT and CDR2 is YYREEE (reference sequence). V dropped 0 bases and J dropped 7; count of bases not matched to a gene: 9. In nucleotides, the CDR3 is TGTGCCAGCAGCTTGGCCAGGAGCGGACTAGCAAATGAGCAGTTCTTC. Protein sequence: CASSLARSGLANEQFF.

V and J are TRBV4-2 and TRBJ2-1, with D perhaps TRBD2 (6 bases). The CDR3 runs 15 residues. Trimming took off 4 bases at V and 3 bases at J, with 13 bases between the two ends. CDR1 and CDR2 (germline): LGHNA, YNFKEQ. CDR3: CASSRLGGDYNEQFF. Here the CDR3 DNA reads TGTGCCAGCAGCCGCCTTGGAGGGGACTACAATGAGCAGTTCTTC.

The chain employs TRBV27 and TRBJ2-1, with 12 bases identical to TRBD2. CDR3 length: 17 residues. The germline CDR1 and CDR2 sequences are MNHEY and SMNVEV (reference sequence). V was pared by 6 bases and J by 10 bases, with 16 bases of the junction left unmatched. Here the CDR3 reads CASRRLAGALTPWEQFF. DNA for the CDR3: TGTGCCAGCAGAAGACTAGCGGGAGCGCTGACCCCTTGGGAGCAGTTCTTC.

The rearrangement links TRBV7-8 to TRBJ1-1; D is undetermined. CDR1 and CDR2 (germline): SGHVS, FQNEAQ. V was shortened by 1 base and J by 0 bases, with 6 bases between the two germline ends. CDR3 length: 14 residues. The CDR3, as DNA: TGTGCCAGCAGCTTAGAACCGGTGAACACTGAAGCTTTCTTT. Its translation: CASSLEPVNTEAFF.

Concerning this clone itself: The junction differs from germline at one of its ends, possibly a read error. J is TRBJ2-2 and V is TRBV7-7; D is uncertain. Germline V gene data show CDR1 as SSHAT and CDR2 as FNYEAQ (reference sequence). CDR3 length: 16 amino acids. CDR3 sequence reads: CASSTARVPDTGELFF. CDR3 DNA: TGTGCTAGCAGCACGGCCCGGGTGCCGGACACCGGGGAGCTGTTTTTT.

The rearrangement uses TRBV15 and TRBJ2-5, with D possibly being TRBD1 (8 bases). The CDR3 runs to 16 residues. Deletions cut 3 bases from V and 5 bases from J, with 19 bases between. Germline V gene sequence: CDR1 LNHNV, CDR2 YYDKDF (reference sequence). The CDR3 region is CATSRRQGTGGETQYF. The CDR3 DNA reads TGTGCCACCAGCAGGAGACAGGGGACCGGGGGGGAGACCCAGTACTTC.

V is TRBV6-5 and J is TRBJ1-2; 8 bases are shared with TRBD1. The length of the CDR3 is 14 residues. CDR1 MNHEY and CDR2 SVGAGI come from the germline V gene. V lost 0 bases and J lost 8; bases outside the gene matches: 5. In DNA form, the CDR3 reads TGTGCCAGCAGTTACTCGTACAGGGGGGAAGGCTACACCTTC. Translation gives CASSYSYRGEGYTF.